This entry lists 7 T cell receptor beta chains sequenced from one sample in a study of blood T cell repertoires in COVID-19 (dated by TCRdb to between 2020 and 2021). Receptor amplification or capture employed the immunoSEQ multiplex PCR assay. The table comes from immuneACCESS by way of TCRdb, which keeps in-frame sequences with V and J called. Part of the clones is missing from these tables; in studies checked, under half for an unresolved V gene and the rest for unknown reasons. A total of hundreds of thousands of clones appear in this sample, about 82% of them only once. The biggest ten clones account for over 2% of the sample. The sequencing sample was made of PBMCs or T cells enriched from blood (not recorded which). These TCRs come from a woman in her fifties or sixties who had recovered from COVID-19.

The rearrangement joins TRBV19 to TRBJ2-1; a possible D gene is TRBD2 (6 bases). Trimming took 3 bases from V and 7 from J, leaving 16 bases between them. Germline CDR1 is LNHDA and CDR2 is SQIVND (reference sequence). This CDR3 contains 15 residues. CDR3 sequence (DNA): TGTGCCAGTAGTATTCCCGGGGGTAACGAAAATGAGCAGTTCTTC. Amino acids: CASSIPGGNENEQFF.

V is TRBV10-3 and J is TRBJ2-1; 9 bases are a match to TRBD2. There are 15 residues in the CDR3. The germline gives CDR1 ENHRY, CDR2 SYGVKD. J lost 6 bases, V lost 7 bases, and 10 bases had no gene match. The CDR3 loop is CAINSGTSTPNEQFF. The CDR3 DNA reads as TGTGCCATCAACTCCGGGACTAGCACCCCCAATGAGCAGTTCTTC.

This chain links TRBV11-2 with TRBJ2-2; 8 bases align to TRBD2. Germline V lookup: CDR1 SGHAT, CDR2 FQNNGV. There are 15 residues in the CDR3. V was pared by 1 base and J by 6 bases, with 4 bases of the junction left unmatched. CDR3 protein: CASSLGVGGAGELFF. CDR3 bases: TGTGCCAGCAGCTTAGGAGTCGGGGGGGCCGGGGAGCTGTTTTTT.

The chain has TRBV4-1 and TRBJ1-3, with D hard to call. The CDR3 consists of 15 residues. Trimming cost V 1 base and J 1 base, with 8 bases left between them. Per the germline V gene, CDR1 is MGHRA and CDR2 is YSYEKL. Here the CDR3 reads CASSQGGLSGNTIYF. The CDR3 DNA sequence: TGCGCCAGCAGCCAAGGAGGGTTATCTGGAAACACCATATATTTT.

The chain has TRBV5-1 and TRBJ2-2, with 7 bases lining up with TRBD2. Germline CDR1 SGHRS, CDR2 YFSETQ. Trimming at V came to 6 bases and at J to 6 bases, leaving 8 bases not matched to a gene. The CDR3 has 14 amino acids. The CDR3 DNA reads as TGCGCCAGCACCCTGGGGGGGTTGGCCGGGGAGCTGTTTTTT. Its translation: CASTLGGLAGELFF.

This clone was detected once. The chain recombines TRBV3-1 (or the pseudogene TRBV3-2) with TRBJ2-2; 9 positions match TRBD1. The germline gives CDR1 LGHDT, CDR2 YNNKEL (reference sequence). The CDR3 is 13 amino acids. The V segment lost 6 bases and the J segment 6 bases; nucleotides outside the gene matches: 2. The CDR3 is CASRGTGSGELFF. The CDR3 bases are TGTGCCAGCAGGGGGACAGGGTCCGGGGAGCTGTTTTTT.

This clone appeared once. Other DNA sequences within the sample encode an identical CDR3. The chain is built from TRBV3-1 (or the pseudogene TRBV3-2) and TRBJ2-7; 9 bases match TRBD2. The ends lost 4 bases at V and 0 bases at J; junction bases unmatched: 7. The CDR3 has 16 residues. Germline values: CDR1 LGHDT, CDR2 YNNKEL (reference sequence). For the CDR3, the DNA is TGTGCCAGCAGCCTCGGATTAGCGGGGGCCTCCTACGAGCAGTACTTC. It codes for CASSLGLAGASYEQYF.